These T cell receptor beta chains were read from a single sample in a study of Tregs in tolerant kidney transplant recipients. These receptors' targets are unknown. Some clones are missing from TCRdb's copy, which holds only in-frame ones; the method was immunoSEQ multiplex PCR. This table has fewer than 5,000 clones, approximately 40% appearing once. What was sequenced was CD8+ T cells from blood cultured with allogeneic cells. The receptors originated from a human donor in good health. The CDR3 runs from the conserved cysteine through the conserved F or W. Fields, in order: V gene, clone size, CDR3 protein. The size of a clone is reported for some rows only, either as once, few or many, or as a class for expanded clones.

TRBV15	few	CATSRVPGPLAKNIQYF
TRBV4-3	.	CASSLAYLRSDTQYF
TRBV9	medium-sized	CASSVGTGTGNTIYF
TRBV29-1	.	CSVATDNSNQPQHF
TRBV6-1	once	CASSSQGVGDGYTF
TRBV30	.	CAWGLAGSSYEQYF
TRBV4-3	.	CASSQDWSGYTF
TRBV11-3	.	CASSSRTGGSYEQYF
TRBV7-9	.	CASSPSGGDEQFF
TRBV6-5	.	CATFQGTQYF
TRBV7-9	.	CASSLVVVVSSLAKNIQYF
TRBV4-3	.	CASSPHVARLDHEQYF
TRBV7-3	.	CASSQSDRGNQPQHF
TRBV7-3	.	CASSPVTGHYNEQFF
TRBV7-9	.	CASSSATGELFF
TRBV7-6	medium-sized	CASSLGTDNQPQHF
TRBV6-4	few	CASSDPVGPQHF
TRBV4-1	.	CASSRGQGTNYGYTF
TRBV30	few	CAWNPGAGYGYTF
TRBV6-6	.	CASSYEGSSPLHF
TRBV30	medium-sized	CAWSVLPGELFF
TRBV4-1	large	CASSRERDRGYEQYF
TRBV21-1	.	CASSSRLYTIRTEAFF
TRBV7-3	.	CASSPHSGTGVYEQYF
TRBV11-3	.	CASSLGLGETQYF
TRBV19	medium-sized	CASRAMNTEAFF
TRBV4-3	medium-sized	CASSQDGTSGGADTQYF
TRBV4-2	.	CASSQAGTYSYEQYF
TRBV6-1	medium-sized	CAAGGSELDTQYF
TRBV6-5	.	CASSWGGTSYEQYF
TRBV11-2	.	CASSPRFVASKNIQYF
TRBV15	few	CATSRGGQGSHEQYF
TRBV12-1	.	CASSFWGRGDYEQYF
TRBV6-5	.	CASSSVLSYNEQFF
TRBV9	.	CASSVVGSGRADNEQFF
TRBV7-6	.	CASSLNLNQPQHF
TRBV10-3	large	CAISADGKFF
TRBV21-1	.	CASSVQPAGANTGELFF
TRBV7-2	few	CASSIGTSGSSYNEQFF
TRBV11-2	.	CASSFVAYEQYF
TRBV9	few	CASSVADTQYF
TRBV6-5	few	CASIPSGSGEQFF
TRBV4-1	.	CASSQGTGSTEAFF
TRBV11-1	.	CASGRSNEAFF
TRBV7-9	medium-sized	CASSLVAGGGGQFF
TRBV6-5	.	CAILGPPRGYTF
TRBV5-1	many	CASTEGWDQYF
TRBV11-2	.	CASSYHFADTQYF
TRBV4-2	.	CASSQDPAGNTEAFF